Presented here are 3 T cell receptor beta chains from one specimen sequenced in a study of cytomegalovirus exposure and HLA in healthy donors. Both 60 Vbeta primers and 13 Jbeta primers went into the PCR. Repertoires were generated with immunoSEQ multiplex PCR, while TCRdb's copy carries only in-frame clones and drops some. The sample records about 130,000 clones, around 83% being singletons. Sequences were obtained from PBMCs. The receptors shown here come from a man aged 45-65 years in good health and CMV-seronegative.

CDR3 bases: TGTGCCAGCAGCTCCACGACAGGGGGAATCTCTGGAAACACCATATATTTT. It codes for CASSSTTGGISGNTIYF. The rearrangement joins TRBV5-5 to TRBJ1-3; 9 nucleotides line up with TRBD1. The germline V gene encodes CDR1 SGHKS and CDR2 YYEKEE (reference sequence). The V gene end was trimmed by 3 bases and the J gene end by 0 bases; junction bases not matched to a gene: 7. This CDR3 is 17 amino acids long.

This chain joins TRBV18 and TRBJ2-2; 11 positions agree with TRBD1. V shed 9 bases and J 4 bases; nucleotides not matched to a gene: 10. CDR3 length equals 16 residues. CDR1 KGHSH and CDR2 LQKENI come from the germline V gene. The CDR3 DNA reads TGTGCCAGTATGGAAACCGGGACAGGGGGCACCGGGGAGCTGTTTTTT. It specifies CASMETGTGGTGELFF.

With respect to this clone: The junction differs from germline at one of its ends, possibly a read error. For the CDR3, the DNA is TGTGCTAGCAGCTTACTAGCGGGGGGGACAGATACGCAGTATTTT. It is translated as CASSLLAGGTDTQYF. This chain connects TRBV7-7 to TRBJ2-3; 13 bases line up with TRBD2. Germline CDR1 reads SSHAT; CDR2 reads FNYEAQ (reference sequence). CDR3 length: 15 residues.